Listed below are T cell receptor beta chains from one sample, sequenced in a study of tumor and adjacent non-tumor tissue in lung cancer. TCRdb reprocessed the multiplex PCR reads with MiXCR, giving one entry per CDR3 protein. The sample carries over 100,000 distinct CDR3 sequences, about 61% recorded once. Sequencing was carried out using distant non-tumor lung tissue. The receptors originated from a man aged 60 to 75 with non-small cell lung cancer. Both conserved end residues are part of each CDR3. D genes are given only for firm matches. Clone size is not always given. Where it is, it says once, few, many or a class for expanded clones.

J gene: TRBJ2-7; clone size: NA; D gene: TRBD2; V gene: TRBV6-5; CDR3 DNA: TGTGCCAGCAGTTACCCGGGGGGAAGCGCCTACGAACAGTACTTC; CDR3 protein: CASSYPGGSAYEQYF
J gene: TRBJ2-1; clone size: few; D gene: NA; V gene: TRBV29-1; CDR3 DNA: TGCAGCGTTGAGGGTAGTCATAGCTCCTACAATGGGCAGTTCTTC; CDR3 protein: CSVEGSHSSYNGQFF
J gene: TRBJ2-7; clone size: NA; D gene: TRBD2; V gene: TRBV28; CDR3 DNA: TGTGCCAGCGGTACCAGCGGGGGCATTTACGTGCAGTACTTC; CDR3 protein: CASGTSGGIYVQYF
J gene: TRBJ1-1; clone size: NA; D gene: NA; V gene: TRBV29-1; CDR3 DNA: TGCTGCGTCGTCCGGGCCGTGAAGACTGAAGCTTTCTTT; CDR3 protein: CCVVRAVKTEAFF
J gene: TRBJ2-3; clone size: NA; D gene: TRBD1; V gene: TRBV4-1; CDR3 DNA: TGCACCAGCAGCCAAGACCCGGGACAGGACACAGATATGCAGTATTTT; CDR3 protein: CTSSQDPGQDTDMQYF
J gene: TRBJ1-5; clone size: many; D gene: NA; V gene: TRBV5-1; CDR3 DNA: TGCGCCAGCAGCTTGGACTCGCGGGGCAATCAGCCCCAGCATTTT; CDR3 protein: CASSLDSRGNQPQHF
J gene: TRBJ1-2; clone size: NA; D gene: TRBD1; V gene: TRBV6-5; CDR3 DNA: TGTGCCAGTAGTTACGAGGCCCGACAGGGGGCTTTTTTCTATGGCTACATCTTC; CDR3 protein: CASSYEARQGAFFYGYIF
J gene: TRBJ1-2; clone size: NA; D gene: NA; V gene: TRBV6-6; CDR3 DNA: TGTACTAGCACCCTAGGGATTCAGTCGGTTAGGAACTATGGCTACACCTTC; CDR3 protein: CTSTLGIQSVRNYGYTF
J gene: TRBJ2-2; clone size: NA; D gene: TRBD1; V gene: TRBV6-6; CDR3 DNA: TGTGCCAGCAAGGGACAGGGCCTCATCGGGGAGCTGTTTTTT; CDR3 protein: CASKGQGLIGELFF
J gene: TRBJ1-6; clone size: once; D gene: NA; V gene: TRBV14; CDR3 DNA: TGTGCCAGTACAAGGGAGAATTCACCCCTCCACTTC; CDR3 protein: CASTRENSPLHF
J gene: TRBJ2-2; clone size: NA; D gene: NA; V gene: TRBV12-3/TRBV12-4; CDR3 DNA: TGTGCCTGCAGTTTCACTAGCACCGGGGAGCTATTTTTT; CDR3 protein: CACSFTSTGELFF
J gene: TRBJ2-5; clone size: NA; D gene: TRBD2; V gene: TRBV6-5; CDR3 DNA: TGTGCCAGCAGACGAACCGCGGGGGTCCGGGAGACCCAGTACTTC; CDR3 protein: CASRRTAGVRETQYF
J gene: TRBJ1-5; clone size: many; D gene: NA; V gene: TRBV29-1; CDR3 DNA: TGCAGCGTTGCGGCAGGTAATAGCAATCAGCCCCAGCATTTT; CDR3 protein: CSVAAGNSNQPQHF
J gene: TRBJ2-5; clone size: NA; D gene: TRBD2; V gene: TRBV4-3; CDR3 DNA: TGCGCCAGCAGCCACGGACTAGTGAAAGAGACCCAGTATTTC; CDR3 protein: CASSHGLVKETQYF
J gene: TRBJ1-4; clone size: NA; D gene: NA; V gene: TRBV4-3; CDR3 DNA: TGCGCCAGCAACCTGGGGGATGCAACTAATGAAAAACTGTTTTTT; CDR3 protein: CASNLGDATNEKLFF
J gene: TRBJ2-7; clone size: NA; D gene: NA; V gene: TRBV6-5; CDR3 DNA: TGTGCCAGCAGCCCTTCGGGACTTAGATCGGGCTACGAGCAATACTTC; CDR3 protein: CASSPSGLRSGYEQYF
J gene: TRBJ2-3; clone size: many; D gene: NA; V gene: TRBV28; CDR3 DNA: TGTGCCAGCAGCCCCTGGGGGGCCACAGATACGCAGTATTTT; CDR3 protein: CASSPWGATDTQYF
J gene: TRBJ2-7; clone size: few; D gene: TRBD2; V gene: TRBV28; CDR3 DNA: TGTGCCAGCAGAAGGACTAGCGGGAGCTACGAGCAGTACTTC; CDR3 protein: CASRRTSGSYEQYF
J gene: TRBJ2-5; clone size: NA; D gene: NA; V gene: TRBV4-1; CDR3 DNA: TGCGTCAGCAGCCCAACAGGGCCAGCGAACCCCCAAGAGACTCAGTACTTC; CDR3 protein: CVSSPTGPANPQETQYF
J gene: TRBJ2-5; clone size: NA; D gene: TRBD1; V gene: TRBV29-1; CDR3 DNA: TGCAGCGTTGAGTCAGACAGGGGGCGGTCGGGGACCCAGTACTTC; CDR3 protein: CSVESDRGRSGTQYF
J gene: TRBJ2-2; clone size: NA; D gene: NA; V gene: TRBV4-1; CDR3 DNA: TGCGCCAGCTCTACCCACTTAGGGGGGGAGGGCACCGGGGAGCTGTTTTTT; CDR3 protein: CASSTHLGGEGTGELFF
J gene: TRBJ2-3; clone size: many; D gene: NA; V gene: TRBV13; CDR3 DNA: TGTGCCAGCAGCTTAACCCCCACAGATACGCAGTATTTT; CDR3 protein: CASSLTPTDTQYF
J gene: TRBJ2-5; clone size: NA; D gene: NA; V gene: TRBV4-1; CDR3 DNA: TGTGCCAGCAGCCATCCTATAGGACTTCCCCAGCTTTTGGAGACCAAGTACTTC; CDR3 protein: CASSHPIGLPQLLETKYF
J gene: TRBJ1-2; clone size: many; D gene: NA; V gene: TRBV7-9; CDR3 DNA: TGTGCCAGCAGCCGGGGGGCCAGTAACTATGGCTACACCTTC; CDR3 protein: CASSRGASNYGYTF
J gene: TRBJ2-1; clone size: NA; D gene: NA; V gene: TRBV6-2/TRBV6-3; CDR3 DNA: TGTGCGAGCAGTTACAGTGGGATGGGGGCGAATGAGCAGTTCTTC; CDR3 protein: CASSYSGMGANEQFF
J gene: TRBJ1-6; clone size: NA; D gene: NA; V gene: TRBV6-5; CDR3 DNA: TGTGTCAGCAGATCAGGATCAGGGAATTCACCCCTCCACTTT; CDR3 protein: CVSRSGSGNSPLHF
J gene: TRBJ2-3; clone size: NA; D gene: NA; V gene: TRBV4-2; CDR3 DNA: TGTGCCAGCAGTCAAAACATGGGGGACGCCTATATGCAGTATTTT; CDR3 protein: CASSQNMGDAYMQYF
J gene: TRBJ1-1; clone size: many; D gene: TRBD1; V gene: TRBV6-5; CDR3 DNA: TGTGCCAGCAGGCCCCAGGGGGCGCGGGCTGAAGCTTTCTTT; CDR3 protein: CASRPQGARAEAFF
J gene: TRBJ2-3; clone size: NA; D gene: NA; V gene: TRBV12-3/TRBV12-4; CDR3 DNA: TGTGCCAGTGGGTCGCGGGCCGGGCCAACAGATACGCAGTATTTT; CDR3 protein: CASGSRAGPTDTQYF
J gene: TRBJ2-7; clone size: many; D gene: NA; V gene: TRBV10-3; CDR3 DNA: TGTGCCATCAGTGAGTCGGTATACGAGCAGTACTTC; CDR3 protein: CAISESVYEQYF
J gene: TRBJ2-3; clone size: many; D gene: NA; V gene: TRBV6-1; CDR3 DNA: TGTGCCAGCAGTGAGTTTTACCCCAGGGGACAAAGCACAGATACGCAGTATTTT; CDR3 protein: CASSEFYPRGQSTDTQYF
J gene: TRBJ2-1; clone size: NA; D gene: NA; V gene: TRBV2; CDR3 DNA: TGTGCCAGCGGGGCTATAAATGAGCAGTTCTTC; CDR3 protein: CASGAINEQFF
J gene: TRBJ1-1; clone size: few; D gene: NA; V gene: TRBV28; CDR3 DNA: TGTGCCAGCAGTTCCCCGGCGGCACGGCCGTCCTTT; CDR3 protein: CASSSPAARPSF
J gene: TRBJ2-1; clone size: many; D gene: NA; V gene: TRBV6-1; CDR3 DNA: TGTGCCAGCAGTAAACTTACAGGGAGACTCTACAATGAGCAGTTCTTC; CDR3 protein: CASSKLTGRLYNEQFF
J gene: TRBJ1-2; clone size: few; D gene: TRBD1; V gene: TRBV4-1; CDR3 DNA: TGCGCCAACAGCCAAGTTGGGACAGGGGGCAAGTGTGGCTACACCTTC; CDR3 protein: CANSQVGTGGKCGYTF
J gene: TRBJ2-7; clone size: many; D gene: NA; V gene: TRBV6-5; CDR3 DNA: TGTGCCAGCAGACCCGGGCAAGGTGGCTCCTACGAGCAGTACTTC; CDR3 protein: CASRPGQGGSYEQYF
J gene: TRBJ2-1; clone size: NA; D gene: NA; V gene: TRBV6-2/TRBV6-3; CDR3 DNA: TGTGTCAGCAGCACCCCGATAATAGTGAGGGACAATGAGCAGTTCTTC; CDR3 protein: CVSSTPIIVRDNEQFF
J gene: TRBJ2-7; clone size: NA; D gene: NA; V gene: TRBV11-2; CDR3 DNA: TGTGCCAGCAGATTAGGACTGCGCGAGCAGTGCTTC; CDR3 protein: CASRLGLREQCF
J gene: TRBJ2-5; clone size: NA; D gene: TRBD1; V gene: TRBV24-1; CDR3 DNA: TGTGCCACCAGTGACCCTAAACCGGGACAGAAGACCCAGTACTTC; CDR3 protein: CATSDPKPGQKTQYF
J gene: TRBJ2-5; clone size: NA; D gene: TRBD2; V gene: TRBV7-9; CDR3 DNA: TGTGCCAGCAGCCACACTCAAATACCGGGACTAGCGTTTGAGACCCAGTACTTC; CDR3 protein: CASSHTQIPGLAFETQYF
J gene: TRBJ2-7; clone size: NA; D gene: TRBD2; V gene: TRBV6-2/TRBV6-3; CDR3 DNA: TGTTCCAGCAGTTCCTTCGGGGACTACGACGAGCAGTACTTC; CDR3 protein: CSSSSFGDYDEQYF
J gene: TRBJ1-3; clone size: few; D gene: NA; V gene: TRBV7-9; CDR3 DNA: TGTGCCAGCAGCTTAACCGGACAGGGAAACACCATATATTTT; CDR3 protein: CASSLTGQGNTIYF
J gene: TRBJ2-1; clone size: many; D gene: NA; V gene: TRBV6-6; CDR3 DNA: TGTGCCAGCACCCCCTCGGGACAATACAATGAGCAGTTCTTC; CDR3 protein: CASTPSGQYNEQFF
J gene: TRBJ1-1; clone size: many; D gene: TRBD1; V gene: TRBV20-1; CDR3 DNA: TGCAGTGCTAGAGATAATTGGCAGGGGGCTTCGAACACTGAAGCTTTCTTT; CDR3 protein: CSARDNWQGASNTEAFF
J gene: TRBJ1-5; clone size: NA; D gene: NA; V gene: TRBV6-1; CDR3 DNA: TGTGCCAGCAGTGATATTGTAGCATTACCCCAGCATTTT; CDR3 protein: CASSDIVALPQHF
J gene: TRBJ1-5; clone size: many; D gene: NA; V gene: TRBV7-9; CDR3 DNA: TGTGCCAGCAGCTACACCGACACTAATCAGCCCCAGCATTTT; CDR3 protein: CASSYTDTNQPQHF
J gene: TRBJ2-1; clone size: NA; D gene: TRBD2; V gene: TRBV7-8; CDR3 DNA: TGTGCCAGCAGCATCCCCGGGACTAGGCGAGTTGAGCACTTCTTC; CDR3 protein: CASSIPGTRRVEHFF